The 5 T cell receptor beta chains in this list originate from one sample, sequenced in a study of T cell responses to AZD1222 COVID-19 vaccine. Produced via immunoSEQ multiplex PCR; TCRdb's table is partial and in-frame only. The sample records around 140,000 clones, roughly 92% being singletons. This specimen consisted of peripheral blood, obtained 28 days after the second AZD1222 dose. The receptors stem from an adult who received the AZD1222 COVID-19 vaccine.

The rearrangement links TRBV5-1 to TRBJ1-5; D perhaps matches TRBD1 (6 bases). This CDR3 is built from 15 residues. V lost 0 bases and J lost 7, with 14 bases in between. Per the germline V gene, CDR1 is SGHRS and CDR2 is YFSETQ. Here the CDR3 DNA reads TGCGCCAGCAGCTTGGTCGGGGGGGCAGGACAGCCCCAGCATTTT. This encodes CASSLVGGAGQPQHF. Combining the CDR3 with reference TRBV5-1 and TRBJ1-5 gives the whole variable domain KAGVTQTPRYLIKTRGQQVTLSCSPISGHRSVSWYQQTPGQGLQFLFEYFSETQRNKGNFPGRFSGRQFSNSRSEMNVSTLELGDSALYLCASSLVGGAGQPQHFGDGTRLSIL.

This chain joins TRBV4-2 and TRBJ2-3; D uncertain. The CDR3 length is 15 residues. Germline-derived CDR1 and CDR2 are LGHNA and YNFKEQ. Trimming took 4 bases from V and 2 from J, leaving 13 bases between them. CDR3 sequence (DNA): TGTGCCAGCAGCCCAGGACGCGCGCCCACAGATACGCAGTATTTT. It yields the protein CASSPGRAPTDTQYF.

This chain uses TRBV5-4 with TRBJ2-3; 7 positions agree with TRBD2. Looked up from germline, CDR1 is SGHNT and CDR2 is YYREEE (reference sequence). The CDR3 runs 14 residues. J lost 4 bases, V lost 0 bases, and 2 bases had no gene match. The DNA for the CDR3 is TGTGCCAGCAGCTTGGGTAGCGGGTCAGATACGCAGTATTTT. As protein: CASSLGSGSDTQYF.

The J gene is TRBJ1-2, the V gene TRBV7-9; D remains ambiguous. V shed 0 bases and J shed 6 bases, with 11 bases lying between them. CDR1 is SEHNR and CDR2 is FQNEAQ in the germline V gene (reference sequence). The CDR3 has 14 residues. The DNA of the CDR3 is TGTGCCAGCAGCTTAGCGAACCCTAGAAATGGCTACACCTTC. This sequence encodes CASSLANPRNGYTF. Variable domain in full (rest from reference TRBV7-9 and TRBJ1-2): DTGVSQNPRHKITKRGQNVTFRCDPISEHNRLYWYRQTLGQGPEFLTYFQNEAQLEKSRLLSDRFSAERPKGSFSTLEIQRTEQGDSAMYLCASSLANPRNGYTFGSGTRLTVV.

The chain joins TRBV4-3 to TRBJ2-7; D ambiguous. Germline lookup yields CDR1 LGHNA and CDR2 YSLEER. The length of the CDR3 is 17 residues. V was pared by 1 base and J by 2 bases, with 18 bases between. The CDR3 region has the DNA TGCGCCAGCAGCCAAGCTCGCGGTAGGGCAGCTCCCTACGAGCAGTACTTC. Protein sequence: CASSQARGRAAPYEQYF.